The 15 T cell receptor beta chains listed next were all sequenced from one sample in a study of T cells after yellow fever vaccination. TCRdb reprocessed the 5' RACE reads via MiXCR and lists one record per CDR3 protein. The sample has about 260,000 distinct CDR3 sequences, under 15% seen once; the top ten hold 0.4% to 0.55%. This sample comprised CD4+ T cells sorted from PBMCs, obtained 45 days after the yellow fever booster vaccination. The receptor set was obtained from a man aged 25-40 years who received the YFV17D yellow fever vaccine.

In this sample, this clonotype turned up a few times. The J gene is TRBJ2-1, the V gene TRBV5-1; D remains ambiguous. V lost 4 bases to trimming and J lost 6 bases, with 11 bases between them. The germline gives CDR1 SGHRS, CDR2 YFSETQ. The CDR3 is 13 amino acids. The DNA for the CDR3 is TGCGCCAGCAGCCTTTGGACGGCCAATGAGCAGTTCTTC. Amino acid sequence: CASSLWTANEQFF.

This clonotype was observed at least ten times. The V call is TRBV12-3 or TRBV12-4, the J call TRBJ2-2; D is unclear. The V end was cut by 1 base, the J end by 6 bases, with 6 bases between. The CDR3 is 13 residues long. CDR3 coding DNA: TGTGCCAGCAGTTTAGTTGTTGCCGGGGAGCTGTTTTTT. Protein sequence: CASSLVVAGELFF.

The J gene is TRBJ2-1, the V gene TRBV7-8; 7 nucleotides match TRBD2. The CDR3 has 15 amino acids. Germline V gene data show CDR1 as SGHVS and CDR2 as FQNEAQ. Germline trimming cut 6 bases from V and 6 bases from J; bases unmatched to any gene: 11. CDR3 bases: TGTGCCAGCAGTTATAGCGGGCGGGAGTTCAATGAGCAGTTCTTC. It encodes CASSYSGREFNEQFF.

This clonotype was seen a handful of times. The CDR3 loop reads CASSADTQYF. The CDR3 nucleotides read TGTGCCAGCAGTGCCGATACGCAGTATTTT. This sequence joins TRBV6-6 and TRBJ2-3; D gene ambiguous. Trimming left V 5 bases short and J 6 bases short, with 3 bases between. Germline V gives CDR1 MNHNY, CDR2 SVGAGI (reference sequence). The CDR3 has 10 residues.

V usage is TRBV20-1 and J usage is TRBJ2-1; 15 positions match TRBD2. V lost 6 bases, J lost 10 bases, and 4 bases stayed unmatched. The CDR3 loop spans 13 amino acids. Per germline, CDR1 DFQATT and CDR2 SNEGSKA (reference sequence). For the CDR3, the DNA is TGCAGTGCAAGGACTAGCGGGAGGGACGAGCAGTTCTTC. Translation: CSARTSGRDEQFF.

V gene TRBV7-2 combines with J gene TRBJ2-7, with D perhaps matching TRBD1 (6 bases). Per the germline V gene, CDR1 is SGHTA and CDR2 is FQGNSA. The CDR3 sequence is 14 residues long. V lost 1 base and J 5 bases, leaving 12 bases between the germline ends. The CDR3 region is CASSLVMGADEQYF. Here the CDR3 DNA reads TGTGCCAGCAGCTTAGTGATGGGGGCGGACGAGCAGTACTTC.

Concerning this clonotype itself: Germline and junction disagree at one end, which may indicate a read error. The chain joins TRBV4-3 to TRBJ2-2; D might be TRBD1 (5 bases). Germline V gene lookup returns CDR1 LGHNA and CDR2 YSLEER. The CDR3 totals 15 residues. The CDR3 sequence is CDSSQDQGNTGELFF. CDR3 DNA: TGCGACAGCAGCCAAGATCAGGGGAACACCGGGGAGCTGTTTTTT.

This clonotype has only a few counts. The V and J genes are TRBV7-2 and TRBJ2-5, with 8 bases that match TRBD2. The V segment lost 1 base and the J segment 5 bases; nucleotides outside the gene matches: 6. Germline-derived CDR1 and CDR2 are SGHTA and FQGNSA. CDR3 length: 15 residues. The CDR3 DNA is TGTGCCAGCAGCTTAGTAAGCGGGAGTAGGGAGACCCAGTACTTC. Residues: CASSLVSGSRETQYF.

This clonotype showed up just a few times. This sequence joins TRBV7-2 and TRBJ1-3; D is uncertain. Germline values: CDR1 SGHTA, CDR2 FQGNSA. Trimming removed 4 bases from V and 4 bases from J, with 11 bases in between. CDR3 length equals 14 residues. This CDR3 is CASSSRRSGNTIYF. As DNA, the CDR3 is TGTGCCAGCAGCTCAAGGAGGTCAGGAAACACCATATATTTT.

In this sample, this clonotype turned up a few times. The CDR3 is CSARSRAGLAGVYTQYF. The CDR3 bases are TGCAGTGCTAGATCGCGAGCGGGACTAGCGGGAGTCTATACGCAGTATTTT. V usage is TRBV20-1 and J usage is TRBJ2-3, with TRBD2 matching 14 bases. The germline CDR1 and CDR2 sequences are DFQATT and SNEGSKA (reference sequence). The CDR3 length is 17 residues. The trim removed 2 bases at V and 7 bases at J, leaving 11 bases unmatched.

This clonotype was seen at least ten times. The J gene is TRBJ1-6, the V gene TRBV12-3 or TRBV12-4; 9 positions match TRBD1. CDR3 length: 15 amino acids. Trimming at V came to 6 bases and at J to 8 bases, leaving 8 bases not matched to a gene. The CDR3 spells CASRTTGGDYSPLHF. CDR3 DNA sequence: TGTGCCAGCAGGACGACAGGGGGGGATTATTCACCCCTCCACTTT.

This clonotype was found a few times. The V gene is TRBV4-2, the J gene TRBJ1-1; perhaps TRBD1 as D (5 bases). CDR3 size: 15 residues. Trimming pared 2 bases from V and 5 bases from J, leaving 15 bases between. Germline lookup yields CDR1 LGHNA and CDR2 YNFKEQ. In nucleotides, the CDR3 is TGTGCCAGCAGCCAAACACAGGCTTTCAGGACTGAAGCTTTCTTT. This translates into CASSQTQAFRTEAFF.

The sample holds one count of this clonotype. The rearrangement uses TRBV6-2 or TRBV6-3 and TRBJ1-5; D is unresolved. Germline CDR1 MNHEY, CDR2 SVGEGT. The ends were cut back, 4 bases at V and 3 bases at J, with 10 bases in the middle. The CDR3 length is 14 residues. The CDR3 DNA is TGTGCCAGCAGTTTCGGGCTGATCAATCAGCCCCAGCATTTT. This encodes CASSFGLINQPQHF.

V and J are TRBV20-1 and TRBJ2-3, with 9 bases aligning to TRBD2. Germline assignment: CDR1 DFQATT and CDR2 SNEGSKA (reference sequence). The CDR3 contains 15 residues. After removal of 5 bases from V and 4 bases from J, the junction contained 10 bases not matched to a gene. CDR3 sequence reads: CSAQRASGNSDTQYF. CDR3 DNA: TGCAGTGCTCAGAGGGCTAGCGGGAACTCAGATACGCAGTATTTT.

In its sample, this clonotype was seen a few times. The V gene is TRBV5-6, the J gene TRBJ2-1; D gene ambiguous. The V gene lost 2 bases and the J gene lost 9 bases, with 6 bases spanning the gap. In germline, CDR1 is SGHDT, CDR2 YYEEEE. This CDR3 comprises 11 residues. CDR3 region: CASSLGPEQFF. CDR3 DNA: TGTGCCAGCAGCTTAGGTCCTGAGCAGTTCTTC.